Here is one T cell receptor beta chain with its context. The repertoire was sequenced with immunoSEQ multiplex PCR; TCRdb's copy has only in-frame clones and lacks some. The sample holds roughly 82,000 clones, over 95% seen once. These data belong to a study of technical replicates of blood from a handful of donors. CDR3 length: 15 residues. With V trimmed by 3 bases and J by 7 bases, 9 bases remained unmatched. The germline V gene encodes CDR1 SGHTA and CDR2 FQGTGA. This TCR derives from a human donor in good health. Sequencing was carried out using T cells isolated from PBMCs. The J gene is TRBJ2-1, the V gene TRBV7-3, with 7 bases that match TRBD1. As DNA, the CDR3 is TGTGCCAGCAGCTTCCAAGTCGGGACAGAGAATGAGCAGTTCTTC. It yields the protein CASSFQVGTENEQFF. The variable domain in full, with the rest retrieved from reference TRBV7-3 and TRBJ2-1, is GAGVSQTPSNKVTEKGKYVELRCDPISGHTALYWYRQSLGQGPEFLIYFQGTGAADDSGLPNDRFFAVRPEGSVSTLKIQRTERGDSAVYLCASSFQVGTENEQFFGPGTRLTVL.